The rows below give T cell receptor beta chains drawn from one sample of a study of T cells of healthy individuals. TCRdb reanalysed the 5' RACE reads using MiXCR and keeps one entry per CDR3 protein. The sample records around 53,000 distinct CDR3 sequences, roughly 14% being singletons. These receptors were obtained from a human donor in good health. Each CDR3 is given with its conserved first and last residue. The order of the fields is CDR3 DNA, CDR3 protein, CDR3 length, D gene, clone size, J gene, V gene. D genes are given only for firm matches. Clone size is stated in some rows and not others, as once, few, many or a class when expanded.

CDR3nt: TGCAGTGCTACGTTTGGCGGGGAGCTGTTTTTT
CDR3aa: CSATFGGELFF
len: 11
d_gene: -
abundance: many
j_gene: TRBJ2-2
v_gene: TRBV20-1

CDR3nt: TGCAGCGTTTCCTCCCGGAACACAGATACGCAGTATTTT
CDR3aa: CSVSSRNTDTQYF
len: 13
d_gene: -
abundance: medium-sized
j_gene: TRBJ2-3
v_gene: TRBV29-1

CDR3nt: TGTGCCAGCTTCCGGGCGAAGGCACAGACCCAGTACTTC
CDR3aa: CASFRAKAQTQYF
len: 13
d_gene: -
abundance: few
j_gene: TRBJ2-5
v_gene: TRBV6-5

CDR3nt: TGTGCCAGTAGTATTGCAGGGACGGGCAATCAGCCCCAGCATTTT
CDR3aa: CASSIAGTGNQPQHF
len: 15
d_gene: -
abundance: many
j_gene: TRBJ1-5
v_gene: TRBV19

CDR3nt: TGTGCCAGCAGTGTCGGCGGTACTGAAAAACTGTTTTTT
CDR3aa: CASSVGGTEKLFF
len: 13
d_gene: -
abundance: -
j_gene: TRBJ1-4
v_gene: TRBV25-1

CDR3nt: TGCAGCGTCCGCGGGGGGGGGCGCTTGGCCGGGGAGCTGTTTTTT
CDR3aa: CSVRGGGRLAGELFF
len: 15
d_gene: TRBD2
abundance: -
j_gene: TRBJ2-2
v_gene: TRBV29-1

CDR3nt: TGCAGTGCTCAGGACGGATCCTACGAGCAGTACTTC
CDR3aa: CSAQDGSYEQYF
len: 12
d_gene: -
abundance: many
j_gene: TRBJ2-7
v_gene: TRBV20-1

CDR3nt: TGCGCCAGCAGCTTTGAGTGGGAGGTCCCTGGCTACACCTTC
CDR3aa: CASSFEWEVPGYTF
len: 14
d_gene: -
abundance: many
j_gene: TRBJ1-2
v_gene: TRBV5-1

CDR3nt: TGTGCCAGCAGCTTAGTGGAGGTCCTAGAGCAGTTCTTC
CDR3aa: CASSLVEVLEQFF
len: 13
d_gene: -
abundance: few
j_gene: TRBJ2-1
v_gene: TRBV11-2

CDR3nt: TGTGCCAGCAGTTCTTGGACAGCACTTAACTACGAGCAGTACTTC
CDR3aa: CASSSWTALNYEQYF
len: 15
d_gene: -
abundance: many
j_gene: TRBJ2-7
v_gene: TRBV6-6

CDR3nt: TGTGCCAGCAGACGGGGACTAGCGGCTTCCTACAATGAGCAGTTCTTC
CDR3aa: CASRRGLAASYNEQFF
len: 16
d_gene: TRBD2
abundance: many
j_gene: TRBJ2-1
v_gene: TRBV27

CDR3nt: TGTGCCAGCAGTTACTTGGGCGATACGCAGTATTTT
CDR3aa: CASSYLGDTQYF
len: 12
d_gene: -
abundance: -
j_gene: TRBJ2-3
v_gene: TRBV6-5

CDR3nt: TGCAGTGCTAGACAGTCCCTGGGTTCCCAGCATTTT
CDR3aa: CSARQSLGSQHF
len: 12
d_gene: -
abundance: -
j_gene: TRBJ1-5
v_gene: TRBV20-1

CDR3nt: TGTGCCAGCACCTCTCAAGGGTTTAGCCATCAGCCCCAGCATTTT
CDR3aa: CASTSQGFSHQPQHF
len: 15
d_gene: -
abundance: many
j_gene: TRBJ1-5
v_gene: TRBV6-2/TRBV6-3

CDR3nt: TGTGCCACCTCCGAGACTACCTACAATGAGCAGTTCTTC
CDR3aa: CATSETTYNEQFF
len: 13
d_gene: -
abundance: -
j_gene: TRBJ2-1
v_gene: TRBV6-6

CDR3nt: TGTGCCAGCAGCTTAGAGTCAGGGGACACTGAAGCTTTCTTT
CDR3aa: CASSLESGDTEAFF
len: 14
d_gene: -
abundance: -
j_gene: TRBJ1-1
v_gene: TRBV7-9

CDR3nt: TGCAGCGTCCACGGACGGATGAACACTGAAGCTTTCTTT
CDR3aa: CSVHGRMNTEAFF
len: 13
d_gene: -
abundance: many
j_gene: TRBJ1-1
v_gene: TRBV29-1

CDR3nt: TGTGCCATCAGCTCCCGGGGCGTGGGTGAGACCCAGTACTTC
CDR3aa: CAISSRGVGETQYF
len: 14
d_gene: -
abundance: few
j_gene: TRBJ2-5
v_gene: TRBV10-3